This T cell receptor beta chain was identified during a study of T cells in Graves' hyperthyroidism and ophthalmopathy. This CDR3 has 14 residues. Trimming at V came to 4 bases and at J to 7 bases, leaving 8 bases not matched to a gene. Germline values: CDR1 SGHKS, CDR2 YYEKEE (reference sequence). TCR beta CDR3 regions were amplified from RNA transcripts. TCR CDR3 underwent first-round RT-PCR with the HTBI primer set. MiXCR, run by TCRdb on the multiplex PCR reads, gives a single entry per CDR3 protein. The sample holds over 500,000 distinct CDR3 sequences, 12% to 15% seen once. This TCR came from a woman between 35 and 50 years old with Graves' hyperthyroidism. Sequenced sample: blood. The V gene is TRBV5-5, the J gene TRBJ2-7; TRBD1 aligns across 10 bases. CDR3 sequence reads: CASSARQGAWEQYF. CDR3 in DNA: TGTGCCAGCAGCGCCCGACAGGGGGCCTGGGAGCAGTACTTC.